Listed below are T cell receptor beta chains from one sample, sequenced in a study of T-cell reconstitution after alpha-beta-depleted transplantation in children. From the PCR reads, TCRdb called clonotypes with MiXCR, one entry per CDR3 protein. The data show hundreds of thousands of distinct CDR3 sequences, around 8% seen once. Specimen: PBMCs, mostly from graft donor cells, collected 180 days after TCRalphabeta/CD19-depleted stem cell transplant. The receptors originated from a male patient between 5 and 17 years old who had a stem cell transplant for acute lymphoblastic leukemia, so the T cells may come from the graft donor. Both conserved end residues are part of each CDR3. D genes are given only for firm matches. Size tells how often a clone was seen (once, few, many) or the class of an expanded clone, and some rows leave it out.

TRBV7-6,TRBJ2-3,many,-,TGTGCCAGCAGCTCCTCCGGCCTAACTAGCACAGATACGCAGTATTTT,CASSSSGLTSTDTQYF
TRBV5-1,TRBJ2-7,many,TRBD1,TGCGCCAGCAGCTTCGAGGGGGCTGGAGAGCAGTACTTC,CASSFEGAGEQYF
TRBV3-1,TRBJ2-7,many,TRBD1,TGTGCCAGCAGCCAAATCCAGGACAGGAGATACGAGCAGTACTTC,CASSQIQDRRYEQYF
TRBV7-2,TRBJ1-4,-,-,TGTGCCAGCAGCTCATCACCTACAACTAATGAAAAACTGTTTTTT,CASSSSPTTNEKLFF
TRBV29-1,TRBJ1-1,many,-,TGCAGCGTTGTGACAGCCTACAACACTGAAGCTTTCTTT,CSVVTAYNTEAFF
TRBV10-3,TRBJ1-1,many,-,TGTGCCACCTGCAGTGGGGGGAACACTGAAGCTTTCTTT,CATCSGGNTEAFF
TRBV7-9,TRBJ2-2,many,-,TGTGCCAGCAGCTTATGGGATCCCGGGGAGCTGTTTTTT,CASSLWDPGELFF
TRBV5-1,TRBJ2-1,many,TRBD2,TGCGCCAGCAGCGCGCGAGTTACTAGCGGGATGCACAATGAGCAGTTCTTC,CASSARVTSGMHNEQFF
TRBV5-1,TRBJ2-2,many,-,TGCGCCAGCAGCTTCCGGACGGTCACCGGGGAGCTGTTTTTT,CASSFRTVTGELFF
TRBV5-6,TRBJ2-7,many,TRBD1,TGTGCCAGCAGCTTGGAGGGACAGGCCCCCTACGAGCAGTACTTC,CASSLEGQAPYEQYF
TRBV4-2,TRBJ2-7,many,TRBD2,TGTGCCAGCAGCCAAGATTTTGGGACTAGCTACGAGCAGTACTTC,CASSQDFGTSYEQYF
TRBV27,TRBJ1-3,many,-,TGTGCCAGCAGTTCCCCCAGGGCGGGAAACACCATATATTTT,CASSSPRAGNTIYF
TRBV7-2,TRBJ2-2,many,-,TGTGCCAGCAGCTTAGCCCTTTCCGGGGAGCTGTTTTTT,CASSLALSGELFF
TRBV3-1,TRBJ2-7,many,TRBD2,TGTGCCAGCAGCCAGGGAGGGGCGCTCTCCTACGAGCAGTACTTC,CASSQGGALSYEQYF
TRBV5-1,TRBJ2-1,many,-,TGCGCCAGCAGCTTGGGGGGGACGAGCTCCTACAATGAGCAGTTCTTC,CASSLGGTSSYNEQFF
TRBV25-1,TRBJ2-5,many,-,TGTGCCAGCGGTCAGGGGAAAGAGACCCAGTACTTC,CASGQGKETQYF
TRBV20-1,TRBJ2-5,-,-,TGCAGTGCTAGAGTGGAAGGTCGTGACAGGTTCGAAGAGACCCAGTACTTC,CSARVEGRDRFEETQYF
TRBV7-2,TRBJ2-7,many,-,TGTGCCAGCAGCTTAGTAGGGGGGGAGGGCTACGAGCAGTACTTC,CASSLVGGEGYEQYF
TRBV5-5,TRBJ2-1,few,-,TGTGCCAGCAGCTCAGAAGGCCAGTACAATGAGCAGTTCTTC,CASSSEGQYNEQFF
TRBV7-9,TRBJ2-7,many,TRBD1,TGTGCCAGCAGCCCTCCGGACAGGGGGCTTTACGAGCAGTACTTC,CASSPPDRGLYEQYF
TRBV5-6,TRBJ1-5,many,-,TGTGCCAGCAGCGCGGGGGCAGTCAAAGAGCATTTT,CASSAGAVKEHF
TRBV7-2,TRBJ1-1,many,TRBD1,TGTGCCAGCAGCTTATCGGGACAGATAATCATTGAAGCTTTCTTT,CASSLSGQIIIEAFF
TRBV12-3/TRBV12-4,TRBJ1-4,many,-,TGTGCCAGCAGTTTAACCACCCTGGGACCGGGACAAGATAATGAAAAACTGTTTTTT,CASSLTTLGPGQDNEKLFF
TRBV7-8,TRBJ2-5,-,TRBD2,TGTGCCAGCAGCTCCCCGGGGGGGGGGACCCAGTACTTC,CASSSPGGGTQYF
TRBV20-1,TRBJ2-2,many,TRBD1,TGCAGTGCTAGCCCCTGGGACAGGCTGACCGGGGAGCTGTTTTTT,CSASPWDRLTGELFF
TRBV5-1,TRBJ2-4,many,-,TGCGCCAGCAGCTTGGAAGGGCCCATAGCCAAAAACATTCAGTACTTC,CASSLEGPIAKNIQYF
TRBV11-2,TRBJ2-1,many,-,TGTGCCAGCAGAGAAGGTCGTGGAGGCAGTAATTTTGAGCAGTTCTTC,CASREGRGGSNFEQFF
TRBV25-1,TRBJ1-6,many,-,TGTGCCAGCAGTGAGGCAGGGACTTCACCCCTCCACTTT,CASSEAGTSPLHF
TRBV6-5,TRBJ2-5,many,-,TGTGCCAGCAGTTATGAGAGGATTCAAGAGACCCAGTACTTC,CASSYERIQETQYF
TRBV5-1,TRBJ2-7,many,TRBD1,TGCGCCAGCAGCTTGGGACAGGGGGCTTACTACGAGCAGTACTTC,CASSLGQGAYYEQYF
TRBV6-5,TRBJ2-4,-,TRBD1,TGTGCCAGCAGTTACTCCGACCGACAGGGAAACATTCAGTACTTC,CASSYSDRQGNIQYF
TRBV3-1,TRBJ2-1,-,-,TGTGCCAGCAGCCCCCAAGGGAGGGGGGGGCTATACAATGAGCAGTTCTTC,CASSPQGRGGLYNEQFF
TRBV4-2,TRBJ2-5,many,-,TGTGCCAGCAGCCAAGGGGGGGCAGGAATAAGAGAAACCCAGTACTTC,CASSQGGAGIRETQYF
TRBV25-1,TRBJ2-3,many,-,TGTGCCAGCAGTACGAGCGGAAGTGGCACAGATACGCAGTATTTT,CASSTSGSGTDTQYF
TRBV5-5,TRBJ2-1,many,-,TGTGCCAGCAGCCCAGGGACTTCCTACAATGAGCAGTTCTTC,CASSPGTSYNEQFF
TRBV7-9,TRBJ1-1,many,-,TGTGCCAGCAGCTTAAGTACGGGGGCGGATACTGAAGCTTTCTTT,CASSLSTGADTEAFF
TRBV3-1,TRBJ1-1,many,-,TGTGCCAGCAGCCACGACTCCTCCTCGAACACTGAAGCTTTCTTT,CASSHDSSSNTEAFF
TRBV12-3/TRBV12-4,TRBJ1-5,many,TRBD1,TGTGCCAGCAGTGGGACGCAGGGGGCAGGCAATCAGCCCCAGCATTTT,CASSGTQGAGNQPQHF
TRBV24-1,TRBJ2-4,many,TRBD2,TGTGCCACCAGTGATTCAAAAGCGGGATGGGTAAACATTCAGTACTTC,CATSDSKAGWVNIQYF
TRBV5-1,TRBJ1-4,many,-,TGCGCCAGCAGGAACATCGGGACGGTTAATGAAAAACTGTTTTTT,CASRNIGTVNEKLFF
TRBV7-9,TRBJ2-7,many,-,TGTGCCAGCAGCTTAGCCGGGGGCCCAGGGAATAACGAGCAGTACTTC,CASSLAGGPGNNEQYF
TRBV4-2,TRBJ1-1,many,TRBD1,TGTGCCAGCAGCCAGGGACAGGGGTTGACTGAAGCTTTCTTT,CASSQGQGLTEAFF
TRBV28,TRBJ1-5,many,-,TGTGCCAGCCTTATTCCTTGGGGGTGCGGACAGCCCCAGCATTTT,CASLIPWGCGQPQHF
TRBV13,TRBJ2-7,many,TRBD2,TGTGCCAGCAGCTCAACCTTATGGCGGGGGGGCGAGCAGTACTTC,CASSSTLWRGGEQYF
TRBV27,TRBJ2-3,many,-,TGTGCCAGCAGTTTACCCGGACGAGTGGGTGGCACAGATACGCAGTATTTT,CASSLPGRVGGTDTQYF
TRBV28,TRBJ2-1,many,-,TGTGCCAGCAGTCCACTTCGACTAGGCAAGGACAATGAGCAGTTCTTC,CASSPLRLGKDNEQFF
TRBV3-1,TRBJ2-3,many,-,TGTGCCAGCAGCCGAAGGGGGGCAGATACGCAGTATTTT,CASSRRGADTQYF
TRBV12-3/TRBV12-4,TRBJ1-2,few,-,TGTGCCAGCAGTTTTCGCCCATGGGCAGTCCAAAAATACCCTAACTATGGCTACACCTTC,CASSFRPWAVQKYPNYGYTF
TRBV10-2,TRBJ2-7,many,-,TGCGCCAGCAGTGAGTCGACCCTAGGGTTCGACGAGCAGTACTTC,CASSESTLGFDEQYF
TRBV14,TRBJ2-5,few,TRBD2,TGTGCCAGCAGCCAAATAGGACTAGCGGGGGGAGAGACCCAGTACTTC,CASSQIGLAGGETQYF
TRBV9,TRBJ2-3,many,-,TGTGCCAGCAGCGTAGGGGGGTTGGCCTCGGATACGCAGTATTTT,CASSVGGLASDTQYF
TRBV7-9,TRBJ1-1,many,-,TGTGCCAGCAGCTTAGGTGTTTTTTTGAACACTGAAGCTTTCTTT,CASSLGVFLNTEAFF
TRBV7-6,TRBJ2-1,many,-,TGTGCCAGCAGCACTACGAGGGTTACCTACAATGAGCAGTTCTTC,CASSTTRVTYNEQFF
TRBV6-1,TRBJ2-7,many,TRBD2,TGTGCCAGCAGCGCCGGGACTAGCGGGAGCGAGCAGTACTTC,CASSAGTSGSEQYF
TRBV6-2/TRBV6-3,TRBJ2-6,many,-,TGTGCCAGCAGTTATCGGACCTCTGGGGCCAACGTCCTGACTTTC,CASSYRTSGANVLTF